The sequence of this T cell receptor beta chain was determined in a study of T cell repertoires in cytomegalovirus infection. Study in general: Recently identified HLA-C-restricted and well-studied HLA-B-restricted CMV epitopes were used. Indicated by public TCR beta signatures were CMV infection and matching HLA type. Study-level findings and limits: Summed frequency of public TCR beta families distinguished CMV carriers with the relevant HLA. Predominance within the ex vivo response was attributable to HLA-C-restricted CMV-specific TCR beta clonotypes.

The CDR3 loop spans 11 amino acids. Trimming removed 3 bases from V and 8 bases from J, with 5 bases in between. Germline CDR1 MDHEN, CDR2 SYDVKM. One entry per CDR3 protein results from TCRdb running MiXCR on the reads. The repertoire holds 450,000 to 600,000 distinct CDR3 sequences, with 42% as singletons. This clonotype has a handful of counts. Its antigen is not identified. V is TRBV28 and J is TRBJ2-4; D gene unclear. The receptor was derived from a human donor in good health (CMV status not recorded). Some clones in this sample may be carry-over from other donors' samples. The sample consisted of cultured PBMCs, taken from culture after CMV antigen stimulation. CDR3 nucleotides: TGTGCCAGCAGTTTTCGGGACATTCAGTACTTC. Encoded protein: CASSFRDIQYF.